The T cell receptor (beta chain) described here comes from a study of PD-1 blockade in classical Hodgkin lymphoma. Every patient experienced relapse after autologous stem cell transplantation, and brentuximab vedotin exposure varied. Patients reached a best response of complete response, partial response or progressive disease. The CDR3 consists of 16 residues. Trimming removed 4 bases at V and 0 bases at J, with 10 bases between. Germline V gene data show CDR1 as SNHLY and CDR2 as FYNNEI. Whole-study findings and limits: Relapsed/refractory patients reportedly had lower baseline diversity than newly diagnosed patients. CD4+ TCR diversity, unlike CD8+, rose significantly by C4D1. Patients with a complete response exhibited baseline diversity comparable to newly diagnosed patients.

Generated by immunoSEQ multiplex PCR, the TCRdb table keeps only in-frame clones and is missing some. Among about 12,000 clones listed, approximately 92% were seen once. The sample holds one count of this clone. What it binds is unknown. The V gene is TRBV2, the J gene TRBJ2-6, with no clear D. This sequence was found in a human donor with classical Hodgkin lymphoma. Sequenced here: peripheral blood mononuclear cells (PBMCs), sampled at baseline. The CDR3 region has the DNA TGTGCCAGCAGTGGATCGGTTAGCTCTGGGGCCAACGTCCTGACTTTC. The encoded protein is CASSGSVSSGANVLTF.